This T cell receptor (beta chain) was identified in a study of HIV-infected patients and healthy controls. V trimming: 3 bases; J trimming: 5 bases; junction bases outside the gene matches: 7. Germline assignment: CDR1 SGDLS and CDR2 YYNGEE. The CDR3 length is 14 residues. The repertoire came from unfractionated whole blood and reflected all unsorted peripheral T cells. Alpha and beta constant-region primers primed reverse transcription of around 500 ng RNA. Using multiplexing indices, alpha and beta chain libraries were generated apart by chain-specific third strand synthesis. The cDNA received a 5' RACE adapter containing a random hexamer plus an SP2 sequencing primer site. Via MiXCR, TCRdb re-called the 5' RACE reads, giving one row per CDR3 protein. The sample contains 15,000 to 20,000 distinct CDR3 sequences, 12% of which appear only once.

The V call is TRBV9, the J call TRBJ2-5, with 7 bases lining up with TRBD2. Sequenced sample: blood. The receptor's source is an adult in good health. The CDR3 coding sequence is TGTGCCAGCAGCGGGACTAGTTCGTCGGAGACCCAGTACTTC. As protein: CASSGTSSSETQYF.